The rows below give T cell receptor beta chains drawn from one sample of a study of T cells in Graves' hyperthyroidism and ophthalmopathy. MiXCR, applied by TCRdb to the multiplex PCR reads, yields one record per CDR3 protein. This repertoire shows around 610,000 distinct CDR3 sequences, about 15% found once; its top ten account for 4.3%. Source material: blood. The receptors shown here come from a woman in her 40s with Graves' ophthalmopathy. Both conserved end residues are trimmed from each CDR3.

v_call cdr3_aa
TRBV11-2 ASSLVQGDGAF
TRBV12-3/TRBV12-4 ASSLGGRGLGNTGELF
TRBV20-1 SARDNVVYEQY
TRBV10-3 AIREDSYSSGANVLT
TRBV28 ASVGSNQPQH
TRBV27 ASSPRAQSGYT
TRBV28 ATRGWDYEQY
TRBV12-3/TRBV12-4 ASSLADRGYT
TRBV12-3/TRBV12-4 ASSFGGVTEAF
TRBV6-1 ASGNMNTEAF
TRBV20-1 SAPLSTGQETQY
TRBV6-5 ASSFPGLASEQY
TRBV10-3 ATEAGANTGELF
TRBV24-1 ATRDPTGGEQY
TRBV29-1 SVEKGAARGYT
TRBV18 ASSPFVAGGTDTQY
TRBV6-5 ASSRVGMNTEAF
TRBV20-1 SARGASLTYEQY
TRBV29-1 SVVWVGRASSGDTGELF
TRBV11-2 ASSLRWVETQY
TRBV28 AADGGNQPQH
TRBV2 ASVLDGYGYT